This TCR beta chain was sequenced in a study of cytomegalovirus exposure and HLA in healthy donors. The PCR ran on 60 Vbeta and 13 Jbeta primers. TCRdb keeps only in-frame clones here, not all; method: immunoSEQ multiplex PCR. The table lists approximately 100,000 clones, about 75% of them singletons. Study results and limitations: When a later analysis compared HLA-associated TCR beta chains with equally common others, the HLA-associated chains turned out to be more clonally expanded and to have lower generation probabilities. It was reported that the classifier diagnosed cytomegalovirus status with high specificity and sensitivity in both the original and validation cohorts.

Germline V gene sequence: CDR1 SEHNR, CDR2 FQNEAQ (reference sequence). The ends lost 5 bases at V and 2 bases at J; junction bases unmatched: 4. The CDR3 consists of 14 residues. Worth noting for this clone: The antigen is undetermined.

The rearrangement joins TRBV7-9 to TRBJ1-2; 8 bases map to TRBD1. The source is a woman younger than 35 in good health and CMV-seropositive. Material: PBMCs. CDR3 amino acids: CASSDWTGNYGYTF. Written as DNA, the CDR3 is TGTGCCAGCAGCGATTGGACAGGGAACTATGGCTACACCTTC.